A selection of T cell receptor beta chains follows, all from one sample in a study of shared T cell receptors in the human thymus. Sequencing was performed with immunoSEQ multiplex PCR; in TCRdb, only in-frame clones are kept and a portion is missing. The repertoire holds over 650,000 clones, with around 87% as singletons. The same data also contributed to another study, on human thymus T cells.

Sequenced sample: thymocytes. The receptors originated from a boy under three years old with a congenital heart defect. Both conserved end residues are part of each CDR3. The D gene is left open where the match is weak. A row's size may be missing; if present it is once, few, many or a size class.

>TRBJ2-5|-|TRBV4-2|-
CASSQCRHSQETQYF
TGTGCCAGCAGCCAATGTCGCCATTCCCAGGAGACCCAGTACTTC
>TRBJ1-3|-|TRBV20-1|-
CSASLGSTIYF
TGCAGTGCTAGCCTGGGGAGCACCATATATTTT
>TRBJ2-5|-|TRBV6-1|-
CASRTWAEGLETQYF
TGTGCCAGCAGGACATGGGCGGAGGGGTTAGAGACCCAGTACTTC
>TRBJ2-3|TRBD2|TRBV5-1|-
CASSSLAGGPDTQYF
TGCGCCAGCAGCTCGCTGGCGGGAGGGCCGGATACGCAGTATTTT
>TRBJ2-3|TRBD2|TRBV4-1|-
CASSQIQSGRADTQYF
TGCGCCAGCAGCCAGATACAAAGCGGGAGGGCAGATACGCAGTATTTT
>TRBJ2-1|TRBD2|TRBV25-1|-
CASRGTSGGKNEQFF
TGTGCCAGCAGGGGGACTAGCGGGGGGAAAAATGAGCAGTTCTTC
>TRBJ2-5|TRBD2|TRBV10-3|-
CAISDRTSGRHGETQYF
TGTGCCATCAGTGATCGGACTAGCGGGAGACATGGGGAGACCCAGTACTTC
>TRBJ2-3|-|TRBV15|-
CATSRENSAYLAESTDTQYF
TGTGCCACCAGCAGAGAGAATAGCGCCTATTTAGCGGAGAGCACAGATACGCAGTATTTT
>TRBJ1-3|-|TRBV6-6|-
CASSYRAGAGNTIYF
TGTGCCAGCAGTTACAGGGCAGGGGCTGGAAACACCATATATTTT
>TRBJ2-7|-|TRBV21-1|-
CASSKASKRGGRPLCEQYF
TGTGCCAGCAGCAAAGCCTCGAAGCGGGGGGGCCGACCTCTATGCGAGCAGTACTTC
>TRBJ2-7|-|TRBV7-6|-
CASSPLTVTSSYEQYF
TGTGCCAGCAGCCCCTTGACAGTCACCTCCTCCTACGAGCAGTACTTC
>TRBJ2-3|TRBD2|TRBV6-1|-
CASSEAGDSGTSGTTDTQYF
TGTGCCAGCAGTGAAGCTGGGGACAGCGGGACTAGCGGGACCACAGATACGCAGTATTTT
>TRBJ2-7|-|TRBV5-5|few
CASSSPGLYEQYF
TGTGCCAGCAGCTCTCCGGGACTGTACGAGCAGTACTTC
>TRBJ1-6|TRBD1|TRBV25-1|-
CASRKDRGRNSPLHF
TGTGCCAGCAGGAAGGACAGGGGAAGAAATTCACCCCTCCACTTT
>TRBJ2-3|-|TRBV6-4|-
CASSPGFTDTQYF
TGTGCCAGCAGTCCAGGGTTCACAGATACGCAGTATTTT
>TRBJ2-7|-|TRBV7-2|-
CASSPRRAGNEQYF
TGTGCCAGCAGCCCCCGTCGGGCGGGGAACGAGCAGTACTTC
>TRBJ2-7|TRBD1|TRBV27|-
CASSPTQDRTTTYEQYF
TGTGCCAGCAGTCCCACTCAGGACAGGACGACTACCTACGAGCAGTACTTC
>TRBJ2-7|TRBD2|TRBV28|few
CASSVMPGLGFSYEQYF
TGTGCCAGCAGCGTGATGCCGGGACTAGGATTCTCCTACGAGCAGTACTTC
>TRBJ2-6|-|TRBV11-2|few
CASSLELFRDTNSGANVLTF
TGTGCCAGCAGCTTAGAATTGTTCCGGGACACTAACTCTGGAGCCAACGTCCTGACTTTC
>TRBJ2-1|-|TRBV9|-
CASSAPRGSRDEQFF
TGTGCCAGCAGCGCCCCCCGGGGTAGCAGAGATGAGCAGTTCTTC
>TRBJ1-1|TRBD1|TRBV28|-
CASSPRTGMRYTEAFF
TGTGCCAGCAGTCCGAGGACAGGGATGCGGTACACTGAAGCTTTCTTT
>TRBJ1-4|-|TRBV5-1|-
CASSLWADNEKLFF
TGCGCCAGCAGCTTGTGGGCAGATAATGAAAAACTGTTTTTT
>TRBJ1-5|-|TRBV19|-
CASSPSRAHNQPQHF
TGTGCCAGTAGCCCCAGCAGGGCCCACAATCAGCCCCAGCATTTT
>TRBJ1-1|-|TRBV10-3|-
CAISRDGDTEAFF
TGTGCCATCAGTCGTGACGGAGACACTGAAGCTTTCTTT
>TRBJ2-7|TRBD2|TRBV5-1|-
CASSLTQREVSCEQYF
TGCGCCAGCAGCTTGACTCAGCGGGAGGTCTCTTGCGAGCAGTACTTC
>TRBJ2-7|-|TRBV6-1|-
CASKSGGFDYEQYF
TGTGCCAGCAAGAGTGGAGGATTCGACTACGAGCAGTACTTC
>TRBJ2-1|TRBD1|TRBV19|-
CASSIGTEPEQFF
TGTGCCAGTAGTATCGGGACAGAGCCTGAGCAGTTCTTC
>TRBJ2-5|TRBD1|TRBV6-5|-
CASRLQGAEETQYF
TGTGCCAGCAGACTACAGGGGGCGGAAGAGACCCAGTACTTC
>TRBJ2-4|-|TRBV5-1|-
CASSADTKNIQYF
TGCGCCAGCAGCGCTGACACTAAAAACATTCAGTACTTC